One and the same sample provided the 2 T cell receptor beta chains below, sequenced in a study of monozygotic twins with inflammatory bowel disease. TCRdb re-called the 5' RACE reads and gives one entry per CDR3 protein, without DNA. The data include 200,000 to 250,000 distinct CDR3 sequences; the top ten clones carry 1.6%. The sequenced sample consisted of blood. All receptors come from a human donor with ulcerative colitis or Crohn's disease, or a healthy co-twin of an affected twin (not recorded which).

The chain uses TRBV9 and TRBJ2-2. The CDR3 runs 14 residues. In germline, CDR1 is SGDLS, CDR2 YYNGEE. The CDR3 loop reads CASSEIPNTGELFF. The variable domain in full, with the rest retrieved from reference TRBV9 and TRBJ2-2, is DSGVTQTPKHLITATGQRVTLRCSPRSGDLSVYWYQQSLDQGLQFLIQYYNGEERAKGNILERFSAQQFPDLHSELNLSSLELGDSALYFCASSEIPNTGELFFGEGSRLTVL.

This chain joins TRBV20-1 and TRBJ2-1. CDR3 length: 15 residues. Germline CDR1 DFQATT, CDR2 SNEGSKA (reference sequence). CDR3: CSARGFKRGYNEQFF.